These T cell receptor beta chains were read from a single sample in a study of T cell changes during pregnancy in multiple sclerosis. Produced via immunoSEQ multiplex PCR; TCRdb's table is partial and in-frame only. Of about 49,000 clones in the sample, about 91% were seen once. The sequencing here drew on CD4+ T cells from peripheral blood mononuclear cells, taken in the second trimester of pregnancy. All receptors come from a female donor in good health, enrolled as a control in a pregnancy study. Both conserved end residues are part of each CDR3. The order of the fields is D gene, J gene, V gene, clone size, CDR3 DNA, CDR3 protein. D genes are given only for firm matches. Clone sizes are given selectively: once, few, many, or a class where the clone is expanded.

>.|TRBJ1-1|TRBV18|.
TGTGCCAGCTCACCATCCTCCGGTCCAGGGGTCGCTTTCTTT
CASSPSSGPGVAFF
>TRBD1|TRBJ1-3|TRBV23-1|.
TGCGCCAGCAGTCTAATTCTCCCATACCCGATCAGACAGGGGGCGAATGAAGCTGGAAACACCATATATTTT
CASSLILPYPIRQGANEAGNTIYF
>TRBD1|TRBJ1-4|TRBV5-4|.
TGTGCCAGCAGCTTGAGACAGGGAGATGAAAAACTGTTTTTT
CASSLRQGDEKLFF
>TRBD2|TRBJ2-1|TRBV4-2|once
TGTGCCAGCAGCCGAAGCCCTGCTAGCGGGGGGGCCCCCGAGCAGTTCTTC
CASSRSPASGGAPEQFF
>.|TRBJ1-2|TRBV7-2|.
TGTGCCAGCAGCAACGACAGAAACTATGGCTACACCTTC
CASSNDRNYGYTF
>.|TRBJ1-2|TRBV6-1|.
TGTGCCGTGAGAGGCCCTTCCCGCTATGGCTACACCTTC
CAVRGPSRYGYTF
>.|TRBJ2-2|TRBV7-6|once
TGTGCCAGCAGTCCACAGAGGGGGACCGGGGAGCTGTTTTTT
CASSPQRGTGELFF
>.|TRBJ1-2|TRBV7-2|.
TGTGCCAGCAGCTTAGGGACAGCAGCTAACTATGGCTACACCTTC
CASSLGTAANYGYTF
>TRBD1|TRBJ1-3|TRBV7-2|.
TGTGCCAGCAGCTTAGGGGACAGGGTTAGCACCATATATTTT
CASSLGDRVSTIYF
>.|TRBJ2-1|TRBV11-2|.
TGTGCCAGCACCAGAGACAGGTCGGGCAGAGGGCAGTTCTTC
CASTRDRSGRGQFF
>TRBD2|TRBJ2-7|TRBV5-1|.
TGCGCCAGCAGCTTACGAGCGGGGGGGCACGAGCAGTACTTC
CASSLRAGGHEQYF
>TRBD1|TRBJ2-7|TRBV2|.
TGTGCCAGCAGGGGGACAGGTTCCTACGAGCAGTACTTC
CASRGTGSYEQYF
>TRBD2|TRBJ2-2|TRBV9|once
TGTGCCAGCAGCCGTGGGGGACTAAGCACCGGGGAGCTGTTTTTT
CASSRGGLSTGELFF
>TRBD1|TRBJ1-1|TRBV18|few
TGTGCCAGCTCAGAAGCAGACAGGGGCCTGTACACTGAAGCTTTCTTT
CASSEADRGLYTEAFF
>.|TRBJ1-3|TRBV7-2|.
TGTGCCAGCAGCTTAGTGGAGGGTCGGGGAAACACCATATATTTT
CASSLVEGRGNTIYF
>TRBD1|TRBJ1-5|TRBV11-2|.
TGTGCCAGCAGCGAGGACAGGGTACAGCCCCAGCATTTT
CASSEDRVQPQHF
>.|TRBJ1-1|TRBV7-9|.
TGTGCCAGCAGCCCATTATTAGGAGTGAACACTGAAGCTTTCTTT
CASSPLLGVNTEAFF
>.|TRBJ1-5|TRBV15|.
TGTGCCACCAGCAGCTTAGACAGGAAAGGCAATCAGCCCCAGCATTTT
CATSSLDRKGNQPQHF
>.|TRBJ1-1|TRBV4-2|.
TGTGCCAGCAGCCAAGATCGACGGGGTGAAGCTTTCTTT
CASSQDRRGEAFF
>.|TRBJ2-7|TRBV13|.
TGTGCCAGCAGCCCCCCAGGAGGCGAGCAGTACTTC
CASSPPGGEQYF
>TRBD2|TRBJ2-3|TRBV19|.
TGTGCCAGTAGTTTCGGACTAGCGGGGGGAACAGATACGCAGTATTTT
CASSFGLAGGTDTQYF
>TRBD1|TRBJ1-2|TRBV5-1|.
TGCGCCAGCAGCGGAGGGACAGGTTATGGAATCTACACCTTC
CASSGGTGYGIYTF
>.|TRBJ1-3|TRBV5-4|.
TGTGCCAGCAGCGCGGACAGATCCTCTGGAAACACCATATATTTT
CASSADRSSGNTIYF
>TRBD2|TRBJ2-3|TRBV6-5|.
TGTGCCAGCAGTCCACCGGGGGGGCTCACAGATACGCAGTATTTT
CASSPPGGLTDTQYF
>.|TRBJ1-6|TRBV11-3|.
TGTGCCAGCAGCTTAGCCTATCTTTCACCCCTCCACTTT
CASSLAYLSPLHF
>.|TRBJ1-5|TRBV4-1|.
TGCGCCAGCAGCCAAGAAGCTGAGGCAGGGCGTATAAATCAGCCCCAGCATTTT
CASSQEAEAGRINQPQHF
>.|TRBJ1-1|TRBV5-1|.
TGCGCCAGCAGCTTGGAAGGGGTGGGTGAAGCTTTCTTT
CASSLEGVGEAFF
>TRBD2|TRBJ2-7|TRBV7-2|.
TGTGCCAGCAGCTTACTCCCGGGGGGGCCTTACGAGCAGTACTTC
CASSLLPGGPYEQYF
>TRBD1|TRBJ1-2|TRBV5-1|once
TGCGCCAGCAGCTTGGAGGGACAGCGCTATGGCTACACCTTC
CASSLEGQRYGYTF
>.|TRBJ2-2|TRBV30|.
TGTGCCTGGACGGCGGCGAACACCGGGGAGCTGTTTTTT
CAWTAANTGELFF
>TRBD2|TRBJ2-3|TRBV6-4|.
TGTGCCAGCAGTGCACTCGGACTAGCGGGGGGTCGAGCGCAGTATTTT
CASSALGLAGGRAQYF
>.|TRBJ2-7|TRBV6-5|.
TGTGCCAGCAGATCGACAGGCTTCGAGCAGTACTTC
CASRSTGFEQYF
>TRBD2|TRBJ2-1|TRBV9|.
TGTGCCAGCAGCGCCAGCCTGGGACTAGCGGGACTCACGGCGGTAGTCAATGAGCAGTTCTTC
CASSASLGLAGLTAVVNEQFF
>TRBD2|TRBJ2-6|TRBV7-2|.
TGTGCCAGCAGCTTAAAACTAGCGGGGGTTGGGGCCAACGTCCTGACTTTC
CASSLKLAGVGANVLTF
>.|TRBJ1-5|TRBV27|.
TGTGCCAGCACTTTTAGGGTCGGGGGTAGCAATCAGCCCCAGCATTTT
CASTFRVGGSNQPQHF
>TRBD1|TRBJ2-3|TRBV18|.
TGTGCCAGCTCATCGGTGGGGGACAGGGTGACAGATACGCAGTATTTT
CASSSVGDRVTDTQYF
>.|TRBJ1-2|TRBV19|.
TGTGCCAGTAGTATTTCCCTAGGTGTCTATGGCTACACCTTC
CASSISLGVYGYTF
>.|TRBJ1-1|TRBV7-2|once
TGTGCCAGCAGCTCAATGAACACTGAAGCTTTCTTT
CASSSMNTEAFF
>TRBD1|TRBJ1-4|TRBV11-3|.
TGTGCCAGCAGCCCCGTGGAGGACAGGACAGGGGAAAAACTGTTTTTT
CASSPVEDRTGEKLFF
>TRBD2|TRBJ2-1|TRBV7-2|.
TGTGCCAGCAGCTTAATACTAGCGGGGGGCAATGAGCAGTTCTTC
CASSLILAGGNEQFF
>TRBD2|TRBJ2-7|TRBV5-1|.
TGCGCCAGCAGCTTGACCCTAGCGGGGACCTACGAGCAGTACTTC
CASSLTLAGTYEQYF
>TRBD2|TRBJ2-3|TRBV7-2|once
TGTGCCAGCAGCTTAGAAGGACTAGCGGCAGATACGCAGTATTTT
CASSLEGLAADTQYF
>.|TRBJ1-2|TRBV30|.
TGTGCCTGGAACCGACCCTCGGAGAATGGCTACACCTTC
CAWNRPSENGYTF
>.|TRBJ2-2|TRBV9|.
TGTGCCAGCAGCTCCAGAGCGACCGGGGAGCTGTTTTTT
CASSSRATGELFF
>.|TRBJ2-3|TRBV27|.
TGTGCCAGCAGTCGCCTAGGCACAGATACGCAGTATTTT
CASSRLGTDTQYF